This TCR beta chain was sequenced in a study of OX40 agonist ivuxolimab in advanced cancers. Study in general: Participants could have had prior anti-PD-1, anti-PD-L1 or anti-CTLA-4 therapy, and around 40% had some.

Assay used: immunoSEQ multiplex PCR; TCRdb lists only in-frame clones, some missing. This sample has about 46,000 clones, with roughly 90% found just once. Trimming cost V 4 bases and J 5 bases, with 11 bases left between them. The germline V gene encodes CDR1 LGHNA and CDR2 YSLEER. The CDR3 is 13 residues long. This clone is a singleton in its sample. The rearrangement uses TRBV4-3 and TRBJ1-2; D is undetermined. The clonotype comes from an adult with an advanced solid tumor such as melanoma, head and neck, liver or kidney cancer. This specimen was CD4+ or CD8+ T cells sorted from blood, taken in a trial of the OX40 agonist ivuxolimab. CDR3 DNA sequence: TGCGCCAGCAGCCCAAGGACCCTATATGGCTACACCTTC. It is translated as CASSPRTLYGYTF.